A single sample gave rise to the 15 T cell receptor beta chains below, sequenced in a study of T cells in Graves' hyperthyroidism and ophthalmopathy. TCR beta CDR3 region amplification was performed from RNA transcripts. The TCR CDR3 was amplified in a first-round RT-PCR using the HTBI primer set. TCRdb called the multiplex PCR reads again in MiXCR, with one record for every CDR3 protein. Among about 350,000 distinct CDR3 sequences listed, around 18% were seen once. Specimen: blood. Receptors originate from a woman aged 40 to 50 with Graves' ophthalmopathy.

This clonotype was seen many times. The chain's CDR3 is CSATSPGQGAYEQYF. The DNA of the CDR3 is TGCAGTGCTACTTCCCCGGGACAGGGGGCCTACGAGCAGTACTTC. This chain connects TRBV20-1 to TRBJ2-7, with 11 bases identical to TRBD1. Germline V lookup: CDR1 DFQATT, CDR2 SNEGSKA (reference sequence). The ends lost 4 bases at V and 2 bases at J; junction bases unmatched: 7. This CDR3 has 15 amino acids.

As for this clonotype: A much larger clone lies a single base off, so this may be a read error. The chain joins TRBV28 to TRBJ2-6; 7 positions agree with TRBD1. CDR3 length equals 16 residues. Per the germline V gene, CDR1 is MDHEN and CDR2 is SYDVKM. With V trimmed by 6 bases and J by 2 bases, 7 bases remained unmatched. The CDR3 reads CASSRQGCPGANVLTF. The CDR3 region has the DNA TGTGCCAGCAGCCGACAGGGCTGTCCTGGGGCCAACGTCCTGACTTTC.

This clonotype has just a few counts. This sequence joins TRBV29-1 and TRBJ1-2; D call uncertain. Germline CDR1 and CDR2: SQVTM and ANQGSEA. This CDR3 comprises 13 residues. V lost 4 bases to trimming and J lost 5 bases, with 14 bases between them. The CDR3 sequence is CSVVNSPGYGYTF. CDR3 DNA sequence: TGCAGCGTTGTTAACAGCCCGGGGTATGGCTACACCTTC.

This clonotype was seen repeatedly, ten times or more. The chain is built from TRBV4-1 and TRBJ2-7, with unresolved D. V lost 0 bases and J 1 base, leaving 1 base between the germline ends. The CDR3 contains 12 residues. Germline assignment: CDR1 MGHRA and CDR2 YSYEKL. CDR3 nucleotide sequence: TGCGCCAGCAGCCAAGAATCCTACGAGCAGTACTTC. Protein sequence: CASSQESYEQYF.

The sample holds many counts of this clonotype. The J gene is TRBJ2-5, the V gene TRBV13, with D perhaps being TRBD1 or TRBD2 (6 bases each). This CDR3 region has 16 residues. The germline CDR1 and CDR2 sequences are PRHDT and FYEKMQ (reference sequence). Trimming pared 5 bases from V and 1 base from J, leaving 17 bases between. CDR3 sequence (DNA): TGTGCCAGCAGCCACGGCCTAGGAGGGGGCCAAGAGACCCAGTACTTC. Its protein product is CASSHGLGGGQETQYF.

This clonotype came up many times. The DNA for the CDR3 is TGTGCCAGTAAAAGTTCCGGGCTACAAGAGACCCAGTACTTC. It translates to CASKSSGLQETQYF. This chain links TRBV19 with TRBJ2-5; D ambiguous. V was shortened by 7 bases and J by 2 bases, with 14 bases between the two germline ends. The CDR3 has 14 amino acids. Germline lookup yields CDR1 LNHDA and CDR2 SQIVND (reference sequence). Combining the CDR3 with reference TRBV19 and TRBJ2-5 gives the whole variable domain DGGITQSPKYLFRKEGQNVTLSCEQNLNHDAMYWYRQDPGQGLRLIYYSQIVNDFQKGDIAEGYSVSREKKESFPLTVTSAQKNPTAFYLCASKSSGLQETQYFGPGTRLLVL.

This clonotype was detected many times. V and J are TRBV19 and TRBJ2-7; 7 nucleotides agree with TRBD1. V dropped 9 bases and J dropped 5; count of bases not matched to a gene: 4. This CDR3 has 11 residues. CDR1 is LNHDA and CDR2 is SQIVND in the germline V gene (reference sequence). CDR3 region: CASKTGNEQYF. DNA for the CDR3: TGTGCCAGCAAGACAGGGAACGAGCAGTACTTC.

Many counts were recorded for this clonotype. The J gene is TRBJ1-2, the V gene TRBV20-1; D is perhaps TRBD1 (6 bases). The germline CDR1 and CDR2 sequences are DFQATT and SNEGSKA (reference sequence). V dropped 0 bases and J dropped 0 bases, with 14 bases sitting between them. CDR3 size: 16 residues. DNA of the CDR3: TGCAGTGCTAGAGATCTATCGACAGGACCTAACTATGGCTACACCTTC. Protein: CSARDLSTGPNYGYTF.

This clonotype was detected many times. The chain joins TRBV19 to TRBJ1-1; D may be TRBD1 (6 bases). Looked up from germline, CDR1 is LNHDA and CDR2 is SQIVND (reference sequence). The CDR3 has 12 amino acids. Trimming left V 9 bases short and J 8 bases short, with 16 bases between. CDR3: CASSPQGGEAFF. CDR3 sequence (DNA): TGTGCCAGCAGCCCACAGGGCGGGGAAGCTTTCTTT.

The table lists this clonotype with many counts. This chain joins TRBV27 and TRBJ2-5, with D unresolved. The CDR3 covers 15 residues. Trimming cost V 1 base and J 3 bases, with 12 bases left between them. The germline V gene encodes CDR1 MNHEY and CDR2 SMNVEV (reference sequence). The CDR3 region has the DNA TGTGCCAGCAGTTTATTTTCACAGACAAAAGAGACCCAGTACTTC. It is translated as CASSLFSQTKETQYF.

This rearrangement joins TRBV29-1 to TRBJ1-1; unclear D gene. V dropped 0 bases and J dropped 10 bases, with 9 bases sitting between them. CDR1 SQVTM and CDR2 ANQGSEA come from the germline V gene. This CDR3 region has 11 residues. CDR3 nucleotides: TGCAGCGTTGAAGAAGGGCTAGGAGCTTTCTTT. Translated: CSVEEGLGAFF. The variable domain in full, with the rest retrieved from reference TRBV29-1 and TRBJ1-1, is SAVISQKPSRDICQRGTSLTIQCQVDSQVTMMFWYRQQPGQSLTLIATANQGSEATYESGFVIDKFPISRPNLTFSTLTVSNMSPEDSSIYLCSVEEGLGAFFGQGTRLTVV.

The sample holds many counts of this clonotype. The V gene is TRBV5-1, the J gene TRBJ2-4, with 11 bases aligning to TRBD2. The CDR3 is made up of 17 amino acids. Germline CDR1 is SGHRS and CDR2 is YFSETQ. With 4 bases clipped from V and 0 bases from J, the junction kept 6 bases outside the gene matches. The CDR3 loop reads CASSLSGLAGAKNIQYF. DNA of the CDR3: TGCGCCAGCAGCCTTTCCGGACTAGCGGGAGCCAAAAACATTCAGTACTTC.

The table lists this clonotype with many counts. The chain joins TRBV5-1 to TRBJ1-2; weak D call: TRBD1 (5 bases). The CDR3 contains 15 residues. Trimming removed 7 bases from V and 1 base from J, with 17 bases in between. The germline V gene has CDR1 SGHRS and CDR2 YFSETQ. As DNA, the CDR3 is TGCGCCAGCGCCTCTAGGGGCTCGGGTAACTATGGCTACACCTTC. Translating gives CASASRGSGNYGYTF.

This clonotype was picked up one time. The gene calls are TRBV2 and TRBJ1-5, with D tentatively TRBD1 (6 bases). This CDR3 comprises 15 residues. Per germline, CDR1 SNHLY and CDR2 FYNNEI. The germline V and J ends were trimmed by 7 bases and 1 base, with 14 bases remaining between them. The CDR3 DNA reads TGTGCCAGCACTACCGACAGGTCAAGCAATCAGCCCCAGCATTTT. Translated, it gives CASTTDRSSNQPQHF.

This clonotype was detected only a few times. The chain recombines TRBV6-2 or TRBV6-3 with TRBJ2-5; D might be TRBD2 (5 bases). Germline V gene sequence: CDR1 MNHEY, CDR2 SVGEGT. There are 12 residues in the CDR3. V lost 7 bases and J lost 5, with 11 bases in between. The CDR3 reads CASTQRVETQYF. CDR3 in DNA: TGTGCCAGCACGCAGAGGGTTGAGACCCAGTACTTC.